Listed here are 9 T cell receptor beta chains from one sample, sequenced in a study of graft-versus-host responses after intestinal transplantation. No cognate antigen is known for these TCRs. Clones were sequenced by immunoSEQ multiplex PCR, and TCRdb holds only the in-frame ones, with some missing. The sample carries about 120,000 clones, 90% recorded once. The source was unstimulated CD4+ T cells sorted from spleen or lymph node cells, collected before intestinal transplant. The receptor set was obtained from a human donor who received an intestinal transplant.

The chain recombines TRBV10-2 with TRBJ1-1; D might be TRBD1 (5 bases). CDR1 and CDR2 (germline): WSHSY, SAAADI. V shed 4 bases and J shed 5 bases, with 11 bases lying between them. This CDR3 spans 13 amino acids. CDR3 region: CASSVAGKTEAFF. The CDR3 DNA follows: TGCGCCAGCAGTGTGGCAGGGAAAACTGAAGCTTTCTTT.

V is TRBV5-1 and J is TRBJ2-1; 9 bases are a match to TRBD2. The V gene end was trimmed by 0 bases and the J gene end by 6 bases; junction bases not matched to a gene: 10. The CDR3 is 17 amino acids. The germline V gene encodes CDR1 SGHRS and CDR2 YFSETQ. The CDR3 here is CASSLAPASGNFNEQFF. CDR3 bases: TGCGCCAGCAGCTTGGCCCCGGCTAGCGGGAATTTCAATGAGCAGTTCTTC.

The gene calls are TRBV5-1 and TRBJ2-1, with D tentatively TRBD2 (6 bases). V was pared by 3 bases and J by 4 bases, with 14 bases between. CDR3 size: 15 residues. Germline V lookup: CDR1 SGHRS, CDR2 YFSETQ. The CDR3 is CASSSVVAVYNEQFF. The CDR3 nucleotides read TGCGCCAGCAGCTCTGTGGTAGCGGTATACAATGAGCAGTTCTTC.

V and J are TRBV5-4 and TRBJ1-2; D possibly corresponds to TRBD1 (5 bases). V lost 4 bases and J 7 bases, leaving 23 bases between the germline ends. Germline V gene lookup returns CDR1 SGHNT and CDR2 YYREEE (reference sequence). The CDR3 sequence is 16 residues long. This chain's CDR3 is CASSLPSRGNLGGYTF. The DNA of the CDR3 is TGTGCCAGCAGCCTACCCTCAAGGGGTAATCTTGGTGGCTACACCTTC. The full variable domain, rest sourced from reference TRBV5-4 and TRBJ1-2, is ETGVTQSPTHLIKTRGQQVTLRCSSQSGHNTVSWYQQALGQGPQFIFQYYREEENGRGNFPPRFSGLQFPNYSSELNVNALELDDSALYLCASSLPSRGNLGGYTFGSGTRLTVV.

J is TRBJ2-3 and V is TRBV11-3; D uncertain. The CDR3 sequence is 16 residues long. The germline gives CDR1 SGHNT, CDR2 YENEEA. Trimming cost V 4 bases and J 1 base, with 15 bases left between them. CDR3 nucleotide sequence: TGTGCCAGCAGCTCAAGAGGCAGCGACGGCACAGATACGCAGTATTTT. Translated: CASSSRGSDGTDTQYF.

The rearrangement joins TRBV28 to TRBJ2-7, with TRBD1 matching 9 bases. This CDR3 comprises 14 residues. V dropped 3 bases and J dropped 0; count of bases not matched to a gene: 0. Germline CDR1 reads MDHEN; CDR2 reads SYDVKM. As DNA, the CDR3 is TGTGCCAGCAGTTTGACAGGGGGCTCCTACGAGCAGTACTTC. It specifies CASSLTGGSYEQYF.

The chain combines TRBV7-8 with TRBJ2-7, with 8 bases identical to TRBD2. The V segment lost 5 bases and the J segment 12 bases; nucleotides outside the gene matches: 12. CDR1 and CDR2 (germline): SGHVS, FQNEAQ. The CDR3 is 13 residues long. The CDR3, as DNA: TGTGCCAGCAGCCAAGCGGGAGCTTTAGAGTTGTACTTC. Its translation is CASSQAGALELYF.

In DNA, the CDR3 is TGTGCCAGCAGCCTAGCGGGAGGCTCCTACGAGCAGTACTTC. Encoded protein: CASSLAGGSYEQYF. This sequence joins TRBV5-4 and TRBJ2-7; TRBD2 aligns across 11 bases. This CDR3 is 14 amino acids long. Germline V gene lookup returns CDR1 SGHNT and CDR2 YYREEE (reference sequence). V was pared by 4 bases and J by 0 bases, with 0 bases of the junction left unmatched.

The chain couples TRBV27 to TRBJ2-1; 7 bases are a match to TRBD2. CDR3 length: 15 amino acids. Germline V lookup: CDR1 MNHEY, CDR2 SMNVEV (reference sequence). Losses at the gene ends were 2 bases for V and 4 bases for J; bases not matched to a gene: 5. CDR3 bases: TGTGCCAGCAGTTTAGGTCTAGCGGTATACAATGAGCAGTTCTTC. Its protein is CASSLGLAVYNEQFF.